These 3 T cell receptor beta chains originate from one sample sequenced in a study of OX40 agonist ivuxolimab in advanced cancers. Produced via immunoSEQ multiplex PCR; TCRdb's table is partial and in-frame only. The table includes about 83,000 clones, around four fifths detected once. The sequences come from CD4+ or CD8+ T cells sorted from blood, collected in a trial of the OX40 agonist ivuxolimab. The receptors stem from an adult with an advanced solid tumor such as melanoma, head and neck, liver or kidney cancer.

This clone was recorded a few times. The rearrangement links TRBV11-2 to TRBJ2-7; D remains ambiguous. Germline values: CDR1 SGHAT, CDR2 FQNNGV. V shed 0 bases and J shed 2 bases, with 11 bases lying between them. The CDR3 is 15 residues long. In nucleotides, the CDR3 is TGTGCCAGCAGCTTAGATCACGGGTTTGCCTACGAGCAGTACTTC. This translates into CASSLDHGFAYEQYF.

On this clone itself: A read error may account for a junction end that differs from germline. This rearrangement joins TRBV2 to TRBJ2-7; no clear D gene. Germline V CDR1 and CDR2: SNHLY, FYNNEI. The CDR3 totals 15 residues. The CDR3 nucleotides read TGTGCCACCAGTGCCCTTTCGTGGGTTTCGTCCGAGCAGTACTTC. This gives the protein CATSALSWVSSEQYF.

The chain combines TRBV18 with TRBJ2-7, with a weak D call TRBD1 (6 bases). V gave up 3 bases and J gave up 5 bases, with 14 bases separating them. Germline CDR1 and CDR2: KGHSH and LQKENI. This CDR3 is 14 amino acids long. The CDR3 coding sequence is TGTGCCAGCTCACCCAACAGGGTTGACCACGAGCAGTACTTC. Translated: CASSPNRVDHEQYF. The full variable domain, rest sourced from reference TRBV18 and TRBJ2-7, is NAGVMQNPRHLVRRRGQEARLRCSPMKGHSHVYWYRQLPEEGLKFMVYLQKENIIDESGMPKERFSAEFPKEGPSILRIQQVVRGDSAAYFCASSPNRVDHEQYFGPGTRLTVT.